This entry describes one T cell receptor (beta chain). These data belong to a study of T cell changes during pregnancy in multiple sclerosis. Here immunoSEQ multiplex PCR was the method, and the copy in TCRdb shows in-frame clones only, minus some. The data show about 15,000 clones, 84% seen once. CDR1 is MNHEY, CDR2 SMNVEV, per germline (reference sequence). The CDR3 loop spans 20 amino acids. Trimming cost V 2 bases and J 8 bases; bases outside gene matches: 25. The chain recombines TRBV27 with TRBJ1-2; 8 bases align to TRBD1. Sequenced here: CD8+ T cells from peripheral blood mononuclear cells, sampled in the third trimester of pregnancy. The TCR sequence derives from a female donor in good health, enrolled as a control in a pregnancy study. The CDR3 region is CASSLMVAGTPARGQHGYTF. In DNA, the CDR3 is TGTGCCAGCAGTTTAATGGTAGCAGGCACCCCGGCCAGGGGGCAACACGGCTACACCTTC.